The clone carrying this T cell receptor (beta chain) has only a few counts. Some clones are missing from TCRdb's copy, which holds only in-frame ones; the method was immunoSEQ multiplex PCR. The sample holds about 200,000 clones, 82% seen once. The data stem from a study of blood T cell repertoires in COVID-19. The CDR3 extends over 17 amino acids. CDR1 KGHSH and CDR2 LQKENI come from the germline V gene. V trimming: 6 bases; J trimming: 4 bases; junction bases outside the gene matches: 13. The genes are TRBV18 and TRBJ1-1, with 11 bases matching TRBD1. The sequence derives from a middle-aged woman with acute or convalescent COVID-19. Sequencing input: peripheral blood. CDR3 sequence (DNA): TGTGCCAGCTCCCCTAGGGGACAGGGGGGTGTTGTCACTGAAGCTTTCTTT. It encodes CASSPRGQGGVVTEAFF.